Following are 3 T cell receptor beta chains from one sample sequenced in a study of a mutant IDH1 vaccine in newly diagnosed glioma. These TCRs' antigens remain unknown. The table came from immunoSEQ multiplex PCR; TCRdb's copy has only in-frame clones and leaves some out. The sample lists approximately 28,000 clones, around 80% occurring once. Described time point: week 23, last vaccination. In every dose of vaccine, 300 ug of mutant IDH1 20-mer peptide was given alongside topical imiquimod. The specimen was PBMCs, collected from a glioma patient whose treatment included an IDH1 peptide vaccine. These receptors originate from a woman aged 18-29 years with glioma.

The CDR3 DNA sequence: TGTGCCACCAGCAGAGATGGGGTGGGAAATCAGCCCCAGCATTTT. Protein sequence: CATSRDGVGNQPQHF. The chain combines TRBV15 with TRBJ1-5, with no clear D. In germline, CDR1 is LNHNV, CDR2 YYDKDF (reference sequence). CDR3 size: 15 residues. V was shortened by 0 bases and J by 4 bases, with 10 bases between the two germline ends. Looking up the rest from reference TRBV15 and TRBJ1-5 gives the full variable domain: DAMVIQNPRYQVTQFGKPVTLSCSQTLNHNVMYWYQQKSSQAPKLLFHYYDKDFNNEADTPDNFQSRRPNTSFCFLDIRSPGLGDTAMYLCATSRDGVGNQPQHFGDGTRLSIL.

The table lists this clone with a count of one. The V and J genes are TRBV6-1 and TRBJ1-1, with 7 bases identical to TRBD1. CDR3 length: 14 amino acids. Germline loops: CDR1 MNHNS, CDR2 SASEGT. V trimming: 7 bases; J trimming: 1 base; junction bases outside the gene matches: 6. The CDR3 here is CASNDDRANTEAFF. The CDR3, as DNA: TGTGCCAGCAATGACGACAGGGCGAACACTGAAGCTTTCTTT.

V and J are TRBV30 and TRBJ2-3; D is uncertain. Germline CDR1 reads GTSNPN; CDR2 reads SVGIG (reference sequence). This CDR3 contains 13 residues. V lost 3 bases to trimming and J lost 0 bases, with 7 bases between them. Here the CDR3 reads CAWRAYSTDTQYF. CDR3 DNA: TGTGCCTGGAGGGCCTACAGCACAGATACGCAGTATTTT.